This T cell receptor (beta chain) stems from a study of T-cell memory formation after mild COVID-19. The ends were cut back, 4 bases at V and 1 base at J, with 18 bases in the middle. Germline CDR1 and CDR2: MNHNY and SVGAGI (reference sequence). This CDR3 has 17 amino acids. MiXCR, applied by TCRdb to the 5' RACE reads, yields one record per CDR3 protein. This sample has roughly 450,000 distinct CDR3 sequences, with 18% found just once. In this sample, this clonotype turned up a few times. The TCR originated in an adult woman who had mild COVID-19 (a few samples of this study predate the infection). Cell type and time point are not known. The gene calls are TRBV6-6 and TRBJ2-3; possible D gene TRBD2, 7 bases. The sequencing sample was made of PBMCs or a T cell subset sorted from them (not recorded which). The CDR3 reads CASSFTGGLRGTDTQYF. The CDR3 DNA sequence: TGTGCCAGCAGTTTCACGGGGGGCCTAAGAGGCACAGATACGCAGTATTTT.